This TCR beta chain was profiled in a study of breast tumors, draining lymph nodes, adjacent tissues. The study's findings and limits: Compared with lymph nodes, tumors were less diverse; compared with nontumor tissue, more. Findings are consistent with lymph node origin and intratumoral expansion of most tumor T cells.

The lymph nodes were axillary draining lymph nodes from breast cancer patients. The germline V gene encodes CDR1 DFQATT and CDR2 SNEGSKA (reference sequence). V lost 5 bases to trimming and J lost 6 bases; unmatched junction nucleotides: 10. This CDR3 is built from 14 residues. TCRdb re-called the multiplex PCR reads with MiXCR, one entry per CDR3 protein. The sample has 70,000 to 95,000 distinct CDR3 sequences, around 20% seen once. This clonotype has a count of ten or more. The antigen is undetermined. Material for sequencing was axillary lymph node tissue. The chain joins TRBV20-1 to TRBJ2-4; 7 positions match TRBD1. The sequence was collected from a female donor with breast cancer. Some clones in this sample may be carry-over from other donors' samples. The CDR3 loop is CSAPVDRLGNIQYF. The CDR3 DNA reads TGCAGTGCTCCTGTGGACAGGCTCGGAAACATTCAGTACTTC.